Included here is one TCR beta chain sequence, with context. This table comes from immunoSEQ multiplex PCR, and its TCRdb copy is limited to in-frame clones, with some not included. This table holds about 110,000 clones, 65% to 75% found once. This sample was included in a study of shared clonotypes between healthy human individuals. Germline CDR1 reads MGHDK; CDR2 reads SYGVNS. Trimming pared 6 bases from V and 0 bases from J, leaving 7 bases between. The CDR3 has 13 residues. The gene calls are TRBV25-1 and TRBJ2-3, with D maybe TRBD2 (6 bases). The receptor comes from a woman in her twenties or thirties in good health. Material: memory CD8+ T cells sorted from blood. As to subset: CD45RO+ cells pooled with CCR7-negative TemRA cells. The DNA of the CDR3 is TGTGCCAGCAGAGGGACTAGCACAGATACGCAGTATTTT. Its translation is CASRGTSTDTQYF.